One and the same sample provided the 8 T cell receptor beta chains below, sequenced in a study of T cell responses to AZD1222 COVID-19 vaccine. TCRdb's table, derived via immunoSEQ multiplex PCR, lists solely in-frame clones and lacks some. The repertoire holds around 100,000 clones, with roughly 87% as singletons. The sample was peripheral blood, taken on day 0 of AZD1222 vaccination. These receptor sequences come from an adult in good health.

In DNA, the CDR3 is TGTGCCAGTAGTATTCGGGGTACAGGGGGCGCATCCCACGAGCAGTACTTC. This gives the protein CASSIRGTGGASHEQYF. This chain links TRBV19 with TRBJ2-7; 9 bases map to TRBD1. CDR3 length equals 17 residues. The V and J ends lost 3 bases and 5 bases, in that order; junction bases with no gene match: 14. The germline CDR1 and CDR2 sequences are LNHDA and SQIVND (reference sequence).

This chain joins TRBV7-9 and TRBJ2-1; D is uncertain. The germline V and J ends were trimmed by 0 bases and 9 bases, with 9 bases remaining between them. The V gene's germline CDR1 is SEHNR and CDR2 FQNEAQ (reference sequence). This CDR3 has 13 residues. The CDR3 sequence: CASSLARLSEQFF. The CDR3 bases are TGTGCCAGCAGCTTAGCGCGATTGAGTGAGCAGTTCTTC.

The genes are TRBV6-5 and TRBJ1-1, with a possible D match to TRBD1 (5 bases). V lost 7 bases, J lost 0 bases, and 9 bases lay in between. The V gene's germline CDR1 is MNHEY and CDR2 SVGAGI. The CDR3 runs 13 residues. The CDR3 DNA reads TGTGCCAGCACTGGACAAATGAACACTGAAGCTTTCTTT. Encoded protein: CASTGQMNTEAFF.

The chain combines TRBV9 with TRBJ2-7, with a tentative D call TRBD1 (5 bases). The V end was cut by 0 bases, the J end by 3 bases, with 13 bases between. Germline CDR1 is SGDLS and CDR2 is YYNGEE. CDR3 length: 15 residues. The CDR3 DNA reads as TGTGCCAGCAGCGTAGATGGGGCTGGAGTCTACGAGCAGTACTTC. Amino acids: CASSVDGAGVYEQYF.

The chain joins TRBV2 to TRBJ1-2; 8 bases are shared with TRBD1. CDR3 length: 15 amino acids. Germline assignment: CDR1 SNHLY and CDR2 FYNNEI. V shed 6 bases and J 4 bases; nucleotides not matched to a gene: 10. The CDR3 DNA sequence: TGTGCCAGCAGACCCCCGGGACAGGCCGCCTATGGCTACACCTTC. Translating gives CASRPPGQAAYGYTF.

The J gene is TRBJ2-2, the V gene TRBV18; a possible D gene is TRBD2 (6 bases). The germline V gene encodes CDR1 KGHSH and CDR2 LQKENI. The CDR3 has 12 residues. V was pared by 3 bases and J by 10 bases, with 9 bases between. The CDR3 loop is CASSPGGEELFF. The CDR3 bases are TGTGCCAGCTCACCGGGCGGGGAGGAGCTGTTTTTT.

This clone came up a few times. This sequence joins TRBV11-3 and TRBJ2-1; perhaps TRBD2 as D (6 bases). CDR1 and CDR2 (germline): SGHNT, YENEEA. V was pared by 5 bases and J by 2 bases, with 10 bases between. This CDR3 is 14 amino acids long. This chain's CDR3 is CASSRRGAYNEQFF. Written as DNA, the CDR3 is TGTGCCAGCAGCAGGCGGGGCGCCTACAATGAGCAGTTCTTC.

Here the CDR3 DNA reads TGTGCCAGCAGAGACTCCGAAGGCGGGACACTGAACACCGGGGAGCTGTTTTTT. It encodes CASRDSEGGTLNTGELFF. The chain employs TRBV28 and TRBJ2-2; D tentatively reads TRBD1 or TRBD2 (6 bases each). V lost 6 bases and J lost 1, with 21 bases in between. Germline CDR1 reads MDHEN; CDR2 reads SYDVKM. CDR3 length: 18 residues.